The 16 T cell receptor beta chains below all came from one sample that was sequenced in a study of blood T cell repertoires in COVID-19. Using immunoSEQ multiplex PCR, the repertoire was profiled, and TCRdb retains in-frame clones only, with some absent. Altogether about 46,000 clones are present, roughly 85% being singletons, with the ten largest covering around 32%. Sequenced: peripheral blood. The receptors were sampled from a woman of 80 years or more with COVID-19, enrolled during active disease.

This clone was seen a few times. The V and J genes are TRBV7-2 and TRBJ2-7; 7 nucleotides match TRBD2. This CDR3 is 17 amino acids long. Germline CDR1 SGHTA, CDR2 FQGNSA. The V and J ends lost 0 bases and 4 bases, in that order; junction bases with no gene match: 12. As DNA, the CDR3 is TGTGCCAGCAGCTTAGCCGTCAGCTTCGGGAGGACATACGAGCAGTACTTC. Encoded protein: CASSLAVSFGRTYEQYF.

The rearrangement links TRBV10-3 to TRBJ2-5; TRBD2 matches 14 bases. V lost 6 bases and J lost 7; bases outside the gene matches: 7. Germline loops: CDR1 ENHRY, CDR2 SYGVKD. The CDR3 sequence is 15 residues long. The CDR3 protein is CAISRTSGRSWTQYF. CDR3 nucleotides: TGTGCCATCAGCAGGACTAGCGGGAGGTCTTGGACCCAGTACTTC.

V usage is TRBV18 and J usage is TRBJ1-2; 7 positions agree with TRBD1. The CDR3 sequence is 18 residues long. The V gene end was trimmed by 6 bases and the J gene end by 4 bases; junction bases not matched to a gene: 20. From germline, CDR1 is KGHSH and CDR2 LQKENI. The CDR3 DNA reads as TGTGCCAGCTCGCCAAACAGGGGTCTTATGCGATTGAGCTATGGCTACACCTTC. Translation gives CASSPNRGLMRLSYGYTF. Variable domain in full (rest from reference TRBV18 and TRBJ1-2): NAGVMQNPRHLVRRRGQEARLRCSPMKGHSHVYWYRQLPEEGLKFMVYLQKENIIDESGMPKERFSAEFPKEGPSILRIQQVVRGDSAAYFCASSPNRGLMRLSYGYTFGSGTRLTVV.

V gene TRBV5-8 combines with J gene TRBJ1-5, with a tentative D call TRBD1 (5 bases). CDR3 length: 14 amino acids. In germline, CDR1 is SGHTS, CDR2 YDEGEE. V was trimmed by 4 bases and J by 3 bases, leaving 11 bases between them. The CDR3 reads CASSLDILNQPQHF. As DNA, the CDR3 is TGTGCCAGCAGCCTGGACATCCTCAATCAGCCCCAGCATTTT.

This chain uses TRBV6-1 with TRBJ2-1; 7 bases are shared with TRBD1. Per the germline V gene, CDR1 is MNHNS and CDR2 is SASEGT. V was pared by 0 bases and J by 12 bases, with 2 bases of the junction left unmatched. The CDR3 is 12 amino acids. The CDR3 nucleotides are TGTGCCAGCAGTGAAGCCAGACAGGGGCAGTTCTTC. Protein sequence: CASSEARQGQFF.

V usage is TRBV5-1 and J usage is TRBJ1-2; 7 bases match TRBD1. CDR1 and CDR2 (germline): SGHRS, YFSETQ. V trimming: 0 bases; J trimming: 8 bases; junction bases outside the gene matches: 13. The CDR3 runs 16 residues. The CDR3 loop is CASSLVSGGTPGGYTF. The CDR3 DNA is TGCGCCAGCAGCTTGGTCTCAGGGGGTACTCCGGGCGGCTACACCTTC.

The chain couples TRBV9 to TRBJ1-2; 8 positions match TRBD1. The length of the CDR3 is 14 residues. J lost 2 bases, V lost 6 bases, and 6 bases had no gene match. Germline V CDR1 and CDR2: SGDLS, YYNGEE. In DNA, the CDR3 is TGTGCCAGCACCCTTGACAGGGGAAACTATGGCTACACCTTC. It specifies CASTLDRGNYGYTF.

The rearrangement joins TRBV7-2 to TRBJ2-7; 8 nucleotides agree with TRBD1. Per germline, CDR1 SGHTA and CDR2 FQGNSA. J was trimmed by 7 bases and V by 4 bases; bases with no gene match: 12. The CDR3 covers 15 residues. CDR3 loop: CASSSGQGPSQEQYF. In DNA form, the CDR3 reads TGTGCCAGCAGCTCCGGACAGGGCCCATCGCAGGAGCAGTACTTC.

The J gene is TRBJ1-2, the V gene TRBV6-1; D not certain. Trimming removed 0 bases from V and 5 bases from J, with 10 bases in between. Germline values: CDR1 MNHNS, CDR2 SASEGT. The CDR3 consists of 14 residues. The CDR3 DNA reads as TGTGCCAGCAGTGAAGCGCGGGAGGGATATGGCTACACCTTC. It yields the protein CASSEAREGYGYTF.

The chain has TRBV19 and TRBJ1-1; 7 bases match TRBD1. With 5 bases clipped from V and 7 bases from J, the junction kept 7 bases outside the gene matches. The CDR3 runs 13 residues. The germline gives CDR1 LNHDA, CDR2 SQIVND (reference sequence). CDR3 in DNA: TGTGCCAGTAGTCCACAGGGGCCAATTGAAGCTTTCTTT. Translation: CASSPQGPIEAFF. Full variable domain (missing parts from reference TRBV19 and TRBJ1-1): DGGITQSPKYLFRKEGQNVTLSCEQNLNHDAMYWYRQDPGQGLRLIYYSQIVNDFQKGDIAEGYSVSREKKESFPLTVTSAQKNPTAFYLCASSPQGPIEAFFGQGTRLTVV.

The CDR3 nucleotides are TGTGCCAGCAGTTTCCGACAGGCATACGAGCAGTACTTC. Residues: CASSFRQAYEQYF. This chain connects TRBV27 to TRBJ2-7; D perhaps matches TRBD1 (6 bases). Trimming pared 3 bases from V and 4 bases from J, leaving 10 bases between. The CDR3 covers 13 residues. Germline V CDR1 and CDR2: MNHEY, SMNVEV (reference sequence).

In the case of this clone: This same CDR3 is encoded by further DNA sequences in the sample. The rearrangement joins TRBV7-2 to TRBJ1-2; the D gene is possibly TRBD1 (6 bases). CDR3 size: 14 residues. CDR1 SGHTA and CDR2 FQGNSA come from the germline V gene. The germline V and J ends were trimmed by 0 bases and 3 bases, with 8 bases remaining between them. In DNA form, the CDR3 reads TGTGCCAGCAGCTTAGCAGGGGGTGACTATGGCTACACCTTC. This encodes CASSLAGGDYGYTF.

The genes are TRBV6-4 and TRBJ1-2, with D possibly TRBD1 on 6 matching bases. The CDR3 sequence is 14 residues long. V was shortened by 2 bases and J by 4 bases, with 11 bases between the two germline ends. Germline V gives CDR1 MRHNA, CDR2 SNTAGT. CDR3: CASSDTAQGYGYTF. The CDR3 nucleotides read TGTGCCAGCAGTGACACTGCACAGGGCTATGGCTACACCTTC.

This clone was seen once. The rearrangement links TRBV6-5 to TRBJ2-1; weak D call: TRBD2 (6 bases). The CDR3 is 15 residues long. Per the germline V gene, CDR1 is MNHEY and CDR2 is SVGAGI. V lost 6 bases and J 8 bases, leaving 20 bases between the germline ends. The CDR3 loop reads CASRFSSDLVDEQFF. In DNA, the CDR3 is TGTGCCAGCAGGTTCTCTAGCGACCTTGTGGATGAGCAGTTCTTC.

The chain carries TRBV12-5 and TRBJ1-5, with a weak D call TRBD1 (6 bases). Trimming took off 5 bases at V and 1 base at J, with 15 bases between the two ends. Germline V lookup: CDR1 LGHNT, CDR2 FRNRAP. The CDR3 covers 16 residues. As DNA, the CDR3 is TGTGCTAGTGGTCCCAGGGGAGCGAGGAGCAATCAGCCCCAGCATTTT. Its protein product is CASGPRGARSNQPQHF.

V is TRBV7-2 and J is TRBJ1-2; maybe TRBD1 (6 bases). The germline V gene has CDR1 SGHTA and CDR2 FQGNSA. Trimming shortened V by 2 bases and J by 2 bases, and 9 bases separated the two germline ends. The CDR3 sequence is 14 residues long. This CDR3 reads CASSLSTGNYGYTF. The CDR3 bases are TGTGCCAGCAGCTTATCCACAGGGAACTATGGCTACACCTTC.